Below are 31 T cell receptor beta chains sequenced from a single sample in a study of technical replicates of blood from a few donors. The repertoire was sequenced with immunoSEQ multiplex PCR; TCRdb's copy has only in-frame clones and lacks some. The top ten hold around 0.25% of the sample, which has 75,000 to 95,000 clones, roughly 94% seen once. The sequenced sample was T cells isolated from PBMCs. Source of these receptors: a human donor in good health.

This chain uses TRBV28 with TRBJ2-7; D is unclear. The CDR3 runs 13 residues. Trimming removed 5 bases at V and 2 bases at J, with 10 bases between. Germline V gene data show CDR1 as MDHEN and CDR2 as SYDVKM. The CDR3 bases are TGTGCCAGCAGTCCGACTGCCACCTACGAGCAGTACTTC. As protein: CASSPTATYEQYF.

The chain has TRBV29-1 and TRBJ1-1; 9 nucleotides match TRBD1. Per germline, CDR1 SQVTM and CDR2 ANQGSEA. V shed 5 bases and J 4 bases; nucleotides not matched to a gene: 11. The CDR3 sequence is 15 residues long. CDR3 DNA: TGCAGCGTTTCCTACCAGGACAGGGGAATCACTGAAGCTTTCTTT. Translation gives CSVSYQDRGITEAFF. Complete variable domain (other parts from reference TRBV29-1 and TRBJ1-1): SAVISQKPSRDICQRGTSLTIQCQVDSQVTMMFWYRQQPGQSLTLIATANQGSEATYESGFVIDKFPISRPNLTFSTLTVSNMSPEDSSIYLCSVSYQDRGITEAFFGQGTRLTVV.

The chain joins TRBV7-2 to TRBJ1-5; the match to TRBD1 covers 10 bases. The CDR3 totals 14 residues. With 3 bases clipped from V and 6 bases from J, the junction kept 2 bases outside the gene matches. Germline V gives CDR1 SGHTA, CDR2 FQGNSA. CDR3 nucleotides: TGTGCCAGCAGCTTCGACAGGGGGCGTCAGCCCCAGCATTTT. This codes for CASSFDRGRQPQHF.

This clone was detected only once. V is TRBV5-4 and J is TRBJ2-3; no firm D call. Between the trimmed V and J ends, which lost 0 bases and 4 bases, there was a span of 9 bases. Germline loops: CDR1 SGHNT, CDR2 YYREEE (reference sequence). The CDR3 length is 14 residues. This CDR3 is CASSLAAASDTQYF. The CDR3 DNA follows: TGTGCCAGCAGCTTGGCCGCGGCGTCAGATACGCAGTATTTT.

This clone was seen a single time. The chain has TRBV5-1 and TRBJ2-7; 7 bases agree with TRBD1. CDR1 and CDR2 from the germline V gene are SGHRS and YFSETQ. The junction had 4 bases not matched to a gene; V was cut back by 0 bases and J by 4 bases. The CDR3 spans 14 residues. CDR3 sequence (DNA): TGCGCCAGCAGCTTGGATACAGGGGAGTACGAGCAGTACTTC. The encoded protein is CASSLDTGEYEQYF. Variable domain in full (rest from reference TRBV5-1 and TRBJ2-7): KAGVTQTPRYLIKTRGQQVTLSCSPISGHRSVSWYQQTPGQGLQFLFEYFSETQRNKGNFPGRFSGRQFSNSRSEMNVSTLELGDSALYLCASSLDTGEYEQYFGPGTRLTVT.

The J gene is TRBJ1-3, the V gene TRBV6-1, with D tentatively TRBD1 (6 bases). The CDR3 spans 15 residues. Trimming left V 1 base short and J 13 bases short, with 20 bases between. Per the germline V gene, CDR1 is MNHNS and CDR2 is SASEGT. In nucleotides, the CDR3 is TGTGCCAGCAGTGAAGAACCGACAGGCGGTAGCTCGATATATTTT. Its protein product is CASSEEPTGGSSIYF.

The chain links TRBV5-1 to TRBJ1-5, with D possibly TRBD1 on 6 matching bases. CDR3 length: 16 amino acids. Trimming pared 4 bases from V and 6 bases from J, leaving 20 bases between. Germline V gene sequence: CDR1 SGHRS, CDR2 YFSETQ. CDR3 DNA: TGCGCCAGCAGCGACTCACCGGGGGGCAGTACTCAGCCCCAGCATTTT. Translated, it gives CASSDSPGGSTQPQHF.

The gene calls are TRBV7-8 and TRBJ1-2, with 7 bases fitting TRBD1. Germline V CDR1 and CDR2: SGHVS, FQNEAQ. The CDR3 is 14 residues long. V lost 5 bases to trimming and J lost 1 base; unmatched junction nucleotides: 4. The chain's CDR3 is CASSQRDSNYGYTF. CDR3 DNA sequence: TGTGCCAGCAGCCAAAGGGACAGTAACTATGGCTACACCTTC.

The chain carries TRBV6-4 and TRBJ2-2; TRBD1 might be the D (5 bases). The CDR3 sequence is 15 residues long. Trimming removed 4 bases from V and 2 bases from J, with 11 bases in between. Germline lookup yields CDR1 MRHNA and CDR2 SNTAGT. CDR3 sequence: CASSVRQGNTGELFF. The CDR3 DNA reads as TGTGCCAGCAGTGTTCGGCAGGGTAACACCGGGGAGCTGTTTTTT.

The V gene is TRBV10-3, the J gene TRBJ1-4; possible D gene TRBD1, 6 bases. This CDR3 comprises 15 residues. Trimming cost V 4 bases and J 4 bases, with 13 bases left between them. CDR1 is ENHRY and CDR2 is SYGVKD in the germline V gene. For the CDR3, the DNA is TGTGCCATCAGTGCCCTGACAGGCTTTAATGAAAAACTGTTTTTT. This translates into CAISALTGFNEKLFF.

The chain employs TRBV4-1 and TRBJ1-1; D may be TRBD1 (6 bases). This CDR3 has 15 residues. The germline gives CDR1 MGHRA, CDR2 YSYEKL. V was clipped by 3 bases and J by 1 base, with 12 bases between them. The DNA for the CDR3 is TGCGCCAGCAGCCACGCCCGGACAGCGAACACTGAAGCTTTCTTT. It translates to CASSHARTANTEAFF.

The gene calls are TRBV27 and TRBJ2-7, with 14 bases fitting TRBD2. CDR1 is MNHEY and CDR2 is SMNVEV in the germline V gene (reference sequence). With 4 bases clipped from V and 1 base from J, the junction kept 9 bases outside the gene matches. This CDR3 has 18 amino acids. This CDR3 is CASSSTGTSGRKSYEQYF. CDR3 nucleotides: TGTGCCAGCAGTTCGACCGGGACTAGCGGGAGAAAATCCTACGAGCAGTACTTC.

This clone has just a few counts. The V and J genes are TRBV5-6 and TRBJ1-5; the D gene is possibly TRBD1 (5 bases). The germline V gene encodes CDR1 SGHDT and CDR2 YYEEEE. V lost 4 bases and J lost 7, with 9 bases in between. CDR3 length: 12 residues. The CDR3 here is CASSPGGQPQHF. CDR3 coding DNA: TGTGCCAGCAGCCCTGGGGGGCAGCCCCAGCATTTT.

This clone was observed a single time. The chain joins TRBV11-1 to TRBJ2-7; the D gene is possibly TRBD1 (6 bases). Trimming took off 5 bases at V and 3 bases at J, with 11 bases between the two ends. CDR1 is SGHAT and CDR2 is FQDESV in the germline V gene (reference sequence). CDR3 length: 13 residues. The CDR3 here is CASSRQDYYEQYF. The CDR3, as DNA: TGTGCCAGCAGCCGACAGGATTACTACGAGCAGTACTTC.

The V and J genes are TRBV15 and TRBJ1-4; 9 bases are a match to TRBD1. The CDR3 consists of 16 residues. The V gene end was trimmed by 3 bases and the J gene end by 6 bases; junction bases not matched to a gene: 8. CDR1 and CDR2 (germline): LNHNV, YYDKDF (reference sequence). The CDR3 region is CATSRGGDRAYEKLFF. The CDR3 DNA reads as TGTGCCACCAGCAGGGGGGGGGACAGGGCATATGAAAAACTGTTTTTT.

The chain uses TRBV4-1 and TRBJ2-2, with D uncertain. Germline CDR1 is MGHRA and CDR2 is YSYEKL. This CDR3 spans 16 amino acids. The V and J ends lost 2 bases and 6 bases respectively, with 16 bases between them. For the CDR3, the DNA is TGCGCCAGCAGCCAACTAACGAATAGCCCCTCCGGGGAGCTGTTTTTT. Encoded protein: CASSQLTNSPSGELFF.

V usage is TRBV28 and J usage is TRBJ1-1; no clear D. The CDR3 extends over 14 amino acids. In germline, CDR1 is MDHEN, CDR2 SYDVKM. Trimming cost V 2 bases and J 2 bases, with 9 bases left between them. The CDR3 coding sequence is TGTGCCAGCAGTTTAATAGGGAGTAACACTGAAGCTTTCTTT. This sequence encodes CASSLIGSNTEAFF.

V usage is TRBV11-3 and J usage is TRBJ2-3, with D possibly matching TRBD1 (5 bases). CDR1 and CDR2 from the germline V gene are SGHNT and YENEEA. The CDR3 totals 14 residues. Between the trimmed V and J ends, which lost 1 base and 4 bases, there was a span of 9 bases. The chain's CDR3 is CASSLGRDPDTQYF. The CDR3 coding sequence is TGTGCCAGCAGCTTAGGCAGGGATCCAGATACGCAGTATTTT.

CDR3 in DNA: TGTGCCAGCAGTGAAGCGCTTGTTCAGAAAGAGACCCAGTACTTC. Translated, it gives CASSEALVQKETQYF. The chain employs TRBV2 and TRBJ2-5; D gene uncertain. The CDR3 is made up of 15 amino acids. V dropped 0 bases and J dropped 3 bases, with 11 bases sitting between them. Germline lookup yields CDR1 SNHLY and CDR2 FYNNEI.

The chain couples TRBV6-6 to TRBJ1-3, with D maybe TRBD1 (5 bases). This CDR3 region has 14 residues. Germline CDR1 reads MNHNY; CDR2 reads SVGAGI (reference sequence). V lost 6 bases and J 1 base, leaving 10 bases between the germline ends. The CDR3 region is CASRNGGSGNTIYF. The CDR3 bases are TGTGCCAGCAGAAACGGGGGATCTGGAAACACCATATATTTT.

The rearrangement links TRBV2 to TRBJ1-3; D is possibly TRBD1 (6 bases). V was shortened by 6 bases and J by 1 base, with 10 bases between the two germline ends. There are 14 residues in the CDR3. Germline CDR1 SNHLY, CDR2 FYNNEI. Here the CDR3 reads CASRDGQSGNTIYF. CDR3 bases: TGTGCCAGCAGAGACGGACAGTCTGGAAACACCATATATTTT.

The CDR3 DNA reads as TGTGCCAGCAGCCCCGGGACAGCCTACGAGCAGTACTTC. Amino acids: CASSPGTAYEQYF. The chain recombines TRBV11-3 with TRBJ2-7; 7 nucleotides agree with TRBD1. V shed 5 bases, J shed 2 bases, and the junction held 3 bases outside the gene matches. Germline-derived CDR1 and CDR2 are SGHNT and YENEEA. The CDR3 sequence is 13 residues long.

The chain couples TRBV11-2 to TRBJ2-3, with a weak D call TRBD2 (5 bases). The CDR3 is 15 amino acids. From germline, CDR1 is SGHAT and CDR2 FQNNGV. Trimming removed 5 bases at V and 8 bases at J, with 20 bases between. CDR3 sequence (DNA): TGTGCCAGCAGCCGTACTAGTAGGGATTACCCTACGCAGTATTTT. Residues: CASSRTSRDYPTQYF.

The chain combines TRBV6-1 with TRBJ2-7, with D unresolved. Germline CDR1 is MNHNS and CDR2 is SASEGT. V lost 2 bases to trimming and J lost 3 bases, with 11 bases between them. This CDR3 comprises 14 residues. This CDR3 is CASSERYGFYEQYF. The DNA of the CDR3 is TGTGCCAGCAGTGAACGGTACGGGTTCTACGAGCAGTACTTC.

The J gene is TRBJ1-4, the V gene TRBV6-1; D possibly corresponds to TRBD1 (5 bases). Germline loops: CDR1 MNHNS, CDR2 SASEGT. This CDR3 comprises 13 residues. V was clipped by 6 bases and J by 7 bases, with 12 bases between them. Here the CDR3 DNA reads TGTGCCAGCAGATCGGCGGGGCTTGAAAAACTGTTTTTT. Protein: CASRSAGLEKLFF.

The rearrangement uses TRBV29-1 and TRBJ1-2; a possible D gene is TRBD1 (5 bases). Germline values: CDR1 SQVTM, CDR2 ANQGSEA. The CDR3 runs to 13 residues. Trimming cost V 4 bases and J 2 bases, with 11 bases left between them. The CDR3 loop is CSVATRENYGYTF. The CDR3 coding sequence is TGCAGCGTTGCAACCAGGGAAAACTATGGCTACACCTTC.

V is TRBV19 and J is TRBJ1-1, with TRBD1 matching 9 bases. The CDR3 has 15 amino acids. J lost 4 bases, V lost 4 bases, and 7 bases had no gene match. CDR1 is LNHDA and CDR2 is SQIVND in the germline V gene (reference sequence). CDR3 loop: CASSTSTGGVTEAFF. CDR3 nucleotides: TGTGCCAGTAGTACCTCAACAGGGGGCGTCACTGAAGCTTTCTTT.

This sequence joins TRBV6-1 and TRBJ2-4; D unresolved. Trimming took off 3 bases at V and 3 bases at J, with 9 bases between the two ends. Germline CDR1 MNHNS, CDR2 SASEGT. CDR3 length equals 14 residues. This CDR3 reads CASSEYSFKNIQYF. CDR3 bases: TGTGCCAGCAGTGAGTACAGCTTCAAAAACATTCAGTACTTC.

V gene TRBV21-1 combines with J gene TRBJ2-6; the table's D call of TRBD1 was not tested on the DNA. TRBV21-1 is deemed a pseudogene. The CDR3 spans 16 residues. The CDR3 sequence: CASSGQGNPGANVLTF. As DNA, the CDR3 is TGTGCCAGCAGCGGACAGGGTAACCCTGGGGCCAACGTCCTGACTTTC.

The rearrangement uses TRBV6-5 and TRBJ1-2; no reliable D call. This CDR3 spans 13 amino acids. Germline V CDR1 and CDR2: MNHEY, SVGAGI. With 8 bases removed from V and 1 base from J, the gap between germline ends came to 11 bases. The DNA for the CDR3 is TGTGCCAGCGCTCGGTCCCTTAACTATGGCTACACCTTC. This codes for CASARSLNYGYTF.

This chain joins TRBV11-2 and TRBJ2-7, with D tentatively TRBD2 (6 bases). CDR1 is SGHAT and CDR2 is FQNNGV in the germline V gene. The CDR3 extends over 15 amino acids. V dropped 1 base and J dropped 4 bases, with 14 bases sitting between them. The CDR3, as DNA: TGTGCCAGCAGCTTAGCATGGGGGGAACCTTACGAGCAGTACTTC. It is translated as CASSLAWGEPYEQYF.